This T cell receptor (beta chain) was documented in a study of shared clonotypes between healthy human individuals. The study, taken as a whole, reports: The naive CD4 repertoires of a handful of donors were compared, and approximately 5% of clonotypes were shared.

In regard to this clone: Its antigen remains unknown.

This table comes from immunoSEQ multiplex PCR, and its TCRdb copy is limited to in-frame clones, with some not included. The sample contains 2 million to 2.5 million clones, approximately 95% of which appear only once. V was clipped by 4 bases and J by 1 base; unmatched bases: 11. The CDR3 loop spans 16 amino acids. The germline V gene has CDR1 SGHDT and CDR2 YYEEEE. Selected positively for CCR7 and CD45RO-negative, naive CD8 cells excluded terminally differentiated effector memory CD45RA+ cells. This clonotype originated in a man in his late teens or twenties in good health. This chain connects TRBV5-6 to TRBJ2-7; 7 nucleotides match TRBD1. Material: naive CD8+ T cells sorted from blood. The CDR3 loop reads CASSQFPGTVSYEQYF. The CDR3 DNA reads TGTGCCAGCAGCCAGTTCCCCGGGACAGTGTCCTACGAGCAGTACTTC.